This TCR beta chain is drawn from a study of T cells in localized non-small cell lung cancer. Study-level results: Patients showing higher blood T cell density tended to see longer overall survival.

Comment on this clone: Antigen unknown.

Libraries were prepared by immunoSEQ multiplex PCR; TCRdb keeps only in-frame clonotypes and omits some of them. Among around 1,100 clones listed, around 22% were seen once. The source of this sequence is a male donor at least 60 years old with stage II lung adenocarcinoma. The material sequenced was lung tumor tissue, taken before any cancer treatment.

CDR3 nucleotides: TGCGCCAGCACCCTGGGACGGGGAGAAGCAGATACGCAGTATTTT. Translation gives CASTLGRGEADTQYF. V usage is TRBV10-1 and J usage is TRBJ2-3, with D possibly being TRBD1 or TRBD2 (5 bases each). Deletions cut 7 bases from V and 4 bases from J, with 18 bases between. The CDR3 covers 15 residues. The germline V gene has CDR1 WNHNN and CDR2 SYGVQD (reference sequence).